A single sample is the source of the 24 T cell receptor beta chains below, sequenced in a study of cytomegalovirus exposure and HLA in healthy donors. PCR amplification relied on 60 Vbeta primers (plus 13 Jbeta primers). Some clones are missing from TCRdb's copy, which holds only in-frame ones; the method was immunoSEQ multiplex PCR. The sample records under 200,000 clones, roughly four fifths being singletons. Sequencing was performed on PBMCs. The receptors were gathered from a female donor in good health and CMV-seronegative.

This chain uses TRBV7-9 with TRBJ2-3, with D possibly TRBD2 on 6 matching bases. This CDR3 is built from 15 residues. The V end lost 2 bases, the J end lost 3 bases, and 12 bases lay between the germline ends. CDR1 is SEHNR, CDR2 FQNEAQ, per germline (reference sequence). CDR3 nucleotides: TGTGCCAGCAGCTTATCTAGCGTGAGGACAGATACGCAGTATTTT. It translates to CASSLSSVRTDTQYF. The entire variable domain, with the rest obtained from reference TRBV7-9 and TRBJ2-3, is as follows: DTGVSQNPRHKITKRGQNVTFRCDPISEHNRLYWYRQTLGQGPEFLTYFQNEAQLEKSRLLSDRFSAERPKGSFSTLEIQRTEQGDSAMYLCASSLSSVRTDTQYFGPGTRLTVL.

The table lists this clone with a few counts. V and J are TRBV28 and TRBJ1-1; TRBD1 might be the D (5 bases). CDR3 length: 14 residues. Between the trimmed V and J ends, which lost 6 bases and 1 base, there was a span of 12 bases. In germline, CDR1 is MDHEN, CDR2 SYDVKM. The CDR3 nucleotides read TGTGCCAGCAGCTACAGGAGAGAGAACACTGAAGCTTTCTTT. Translated, it gives CASSYRRENTEAFF. Looking up the rest from reference TRBV28 and TRBJ1-1 gives the full variable domain: DVKVTQSSRYLVKRTGEKVFLECVQDMDHENMFWYRQDPGLGLRLIYFSYDVKMKEKGDIPEGYSVSREKKERFSLILESASTNQTSMYLCASSYRRENTEAFFGQGTRLTVV.

V gene TRBV2 combines with J gene TRBJ1-3; D call uncertain. The CDR3 covers 14 residues. Germline V gene data show CDR1 as SNHLY and CDR2 as FYNNEI. The V gene lost 9 bases and the J gene lost 0 bases, with 12 bases spanning the gap. CDR3 amino acids: CASHSGSSGNTIYF. CDR3 DNA: TGTGCCAGTCATTCCGGGTCCTCTGGAAACACCATATATTTT.

This chain links TRBV9 with TRBJ2-3, with D tentatively TRBD2 (5 bases). The V gene lost 4 bases and the J gene lost 2 bases, with 11 bases spanning the gap. This CDR3 spans 14 amino acids. Germline V gene sequence: CDR1 SGDLS, CDR2 YYNGEE. CDR3 sequence reads: CASSSSGNTDTQYF. In DNA form, the CDR3 reads TGTGCCAGCAGCTCCAGCGGAAACACAGATACGCAGTATTTT. Full variable domain (remainder filled in from reference TRBV9 and TRBJ2-3): DSGVTQTPKHLITATGQRVTLRCSPRSGDLSVYWYQQSLDQGLQFLIQYYNGEERAKGNILERFSAQQFPDLHSELNLSSLELGDSALYFCASSSSGNTDTQYFGPGTRLTVL.

V gene TRBV2 combines with J gene TRBJ2-3; D gene ambiguous. Trimming removed 5 bases from V and 2 bases from J, with 11 bases in between. Germline V gene data show CDR1 as SNHLY and CDR2 as FYNNEI. The CDR3 loop spans 14 amino acids. DNA of the CDR3: TGTGCCAGCAGTTTCTCAGATGCCACAGATACGCAGTATTTT. Amino acids: CASSFSDATDTQYF.

V gene TRBV30 combines with J gene TRBJ1-5; D remains ambiguous. The germline V gene has CDR1 GTSNPN and CDR2 SVGIG (reference sequence). Trimming shortened V by 2 bases and J by 0 bases, and 5 bases separated the two germline ends. The CDR3 is made up of 13 amino acids. CDR3 bases: TGTGCCTGGAGTCCCGGTAGCAATCAGCCCCAGCATTTT. This translates into CAWSPGSNQPQHF.

The V gene is TRBV9, the J gene TRBJ1-3; maybe TRBD1 (6 bases). The CDR3 extends over 16 amino acids. CDR1 and CDR2 (germline): SGDLS, YYNGEE. V shed 4 bases and J shed 8 bases, with 22 bases lying between them. The CDR3 loop reads CASSPTDWGPGDTIYF. As DNA, the CDR3 is TGTGCCAGCAGCCCCACCGACTGGGGGCCCGGGGACACCATATATTTT. The full variable domain, completed using reference TRBV9 and TRBJ1-3, is DSGVTQTPKHLITATGQRVTLRCSPRSGDLSVYWYQQSLDQGLQFLIQYYNGEERAKGNILERFSAQQFPDLHSELNLSSLELGDSALYFCASSPTDWGPGDTIYFGEGSWLTVV.

This clone was observed once. V gene TRBV7-9 combines with J gene TRBJ2-1, with 7 bases that match TRBD2. V gave up 2 bases and J gave up 0 bases; unmatched junction bases: 1. This CDR3 has 15 amino acids. The germline gives CDR1 SEHNR, CDR2 FQNEAQ (reference sequence). The CDR3 DNA is TGTGCCAGCAGCTTACGCGGGAGCTCCTACAATGAGCAGTTCTTC. Amino acids: CASSLRGSSYNEQFF. The full variable domain, with the rest looked up from reference TRBV7-9 and TRBJ2-1, is DTGVSQNPRHKITKRGQNVTFRCDPISEHNRLYWYRQTLGQGPEFLTYFQNEAQLEKSRLLSDRFSAERPKGSFSTLEIQRTEQGDSAMYLCASSLRGSSYNEQFFGPGTRLTVL.

The chain combines TRBV5-1 with TRBJ2-3; D remains ambiguous. Between the trimmed V and J ends, which lost 5 bases and 1 base, there was a span of 14 bases. The length of the CDR3 is 15 residues. Germline V lookup: CDR1 SGHRS, CDR2 YFSETQ. CDR3 sequence (DNA): TGCGCCAGCAGTTCGATCGGAGCTGGCACAGATACGCAGTATTTT. Translation: CASSSIGAGTDTQYF.

The chain uses TRBV11-2 and TRBJ2-1; 11 bases align to TRBD2. Trimming removed 1 base from V and 3 bases from J; junction bases left unmatched: 2. In germline, CDR1 is SGHAT, CDR2 FQNNGV. The CDR3 spans 16 residues. CDR3 protein: CASSLAGTSGYNEQFF. CDR3 sequence (DNA): TGTGCCAGCAGCTTAGCCGGGACTAGCGGCTACAATGAGCAGTTCTTC. Full variable domain (remainder filled in from reference TRBV11-2 and TRBJ2-1): EAGVAQSPRYKIIEKRQSVAFWCNPISGHATLYWYQQILGQGPKLLIQFQNNGVVDDSQLPKDRFSAERLKGVDSTLKIQPAKLEDSAVYLCASSLAGTSGYNEQFFGPGTRLTVL.

This clone was counted once. The V gene is TRBV18, the J gene TRBJ2-6, with a possible D match to TRBD2 (6 bases). Trimming cost V 3 bases and J 0 bases, with 15 bases left between them. The CDR3 sequence is 18 residues long. Germline V gene sequence: CDR1 KGHSH, CDR2 LQKENI. The CDR3 spells CASSPSGSPASGANVLTF. CDR3 DNA sequence: TGTGCCAGCTCACCGAGCGGGTCGCCCGCCTCTGGGGCCAACGTCCTGACTTTC.

The V and J genes are TRBV6-5 and TRBJ2-5, with 8 bases lining up with TRBD2. CDR3 length equals 15 residues. Germline trimming cut 7 bases from V and 3 bases from J; bases unmatched to any gene: 10. Germline V CDR1 and CDR2: MNHEY, SVGAGI. As DNA, the CDR3 is TGTGCCAGCACCCAGACCAGCGGGGGTAAAGAGACCCAGTACTTC. The encoded protein is CASTQTSGGKETQYF.

The chain joins TRBV6-4 to TRBJ2-1, with TRBD2 identical over 9 bases. The CDR3 is made up of 15 amino acids. Germline CDR1 MRHNA, CDR2 SNTAGT. Losses at the gene ends were 5 bases for V and 5 bases for J; bases not matched to a gene: 7. CDR3: CASSTLAGWDNEQFF. In DNA, the CDR3 is TGTGCCAGCAGTACTCTAGCGGGATGGGACAATGAGCAGTTCTTC.

The chain combines TRBV28 with TRBJ1-1; D unclear. Germline V gene data show CDR1 as MDHEN and CDR2 as SYDVKM. The CDR3 is made up of 10 amino acids. V dropped 10 bases and J dropped 4 bases, with 7 bases sitting between them. The CDR3 DNA sequence: TGTGCCATCTCGGGCACTGAAGCTTTCTTT. It is translated as CAISGTEAFF.

The gene calls are TRBV6-5 and TRBJ2-1; TRBD1 agrees at 9 bases. This CDR3 is built from 15 residues. In germline, CDR1 is MNHEY, CDR2 SVGAGI. V shed 6 bases, J shed 3 bases, and the junction held 6 bases outside the gene matches. The CDR3 reads CASRSLDRGYNEQFF. The CDR3 nucleotides read TGTGCCAGCAGGTCCCTGGACAGGGGCTACAATGAGCAGTTCTTC.

This clone was counted a few times. V gene TRBV28 combines with J gene TRBJ2-7, with TRBD2 matching 7 bases. This CDR3 spans 13 amino acids. The ends lost 5 bases at V and 3 bases at J; junction bases unmatched: 4. Germline lookup yields CDR1 MDHEN and CDR2 SYDVKM. CDR3 DNA: TGTGCCAGCAGTGGTGGGACTAACTACGAGCAGTACTTC. Encoded protein: CASSGGTNYEQYF. Looking up the rest from reference TRBV28 and TRBJ2-7 gives the full variable domain: DVKVTQSSRYLVKRTGEKVFLECVQDMDHENMFWYRQDPGLGLRLIYFSYDVKMKEKGDIPEGYSVSREKKERFSLILESASTNQTSMYLCASSGGTNYEQYFGPGTRLTVT.

V and J are TRBV5-1 and TRBJ1-6; 8 positions match TRBD1. Unmatched junction bases numbered 13, after V lost 4 bases and J lost 7 bases. This CDR3 has 17 residues. CDR1 and CDR2 (germline): SGHRS, YFSETQ. CDR3 residues: CASSPRTGTAGNSPLHF. The CDR3 DNA follows: TGCGCCAGCAGCCCTCGGACAGGGACGGCGGGAAATTCACCCCTCCACTTT.

This chain uses TRBV4-3 with TRBJ2-5, with 9 bases fitting TRBD1. CDR3 length: 16 amino acids. Germline CDR1 reads LGHNA; CDR2 reads YSLEER. J was trimmed by 5 bases and V by 3 bases; bases with no gene match: 10. The CDR3 DNA reads TGCGCCAGCAGCCAGACCGGGACAGGGATCGTGGAGACCCAGTACTTC. Residues: CASSQTGTGIVETQYF.

The J gene is TRBJ1-5, the V gene TRBV4-2; D uncertain. Germline V gene sequence: CDR1 LGHNA, CDR2 YNFKEQ. The CDR3 spans 15 residues. V was pared by 0 bases and J by 0 bases, with 6 bases between. DNA of the CDR3: TGTGCCAGCAGCCAAGATCCCCGTAGCAATCAGCCCCAGCATTTT. As protein: CASSQDPRSNQPQHF.

The sample holds one count of this clone. V and J are TRBV30 and TRBJ2-3; 13 bases map to TRBD2. The germline V gene has CDR1 GTSNPN and CDR2 SVGIG (reference sequence). Germline trimming cut 5 bases from V and 4 bases from J; bases unmatched to any gene: 6. The length of the CDR3 is 15 residues. CDR3 loop: CAWDTSGGAADTQYF. Here the CDR3 DNA reads TGTGCCTGGGACACTAGCGGGGGGGCGGCAGATACGCAGTATTTT.

This clone was picked up a small number of times. The chain joins TRBV28 to TRBJ1-4; D is possibly TRBD1 (5 bases). The CDR3 is made up of 17 amino acids. Germline V CDR1 and CDR2: MDHEN, SYDVKM. Trimming removed 8 bases at V and 7 bases at J, with 26 bases between. CDR3 region: CASRRRVGRDWGEKLFF. The CDR3 DNA reads as TGTGCCAGCCGACGAAGGGTAGGGAGGGACTGGGGTGAAAAACTGTTTTTT.

V usage is TRBV15 and J usage is TRBJ1-3; TRBD1 matches at 10 bases. The germline CDR1 and CDR2 sequences are LNHNV and YYDKDF (reference sequence). The length of the CDR3 is 16 residues. The V and J ends lost 0 bases and 8 bases, in that order; junction bases with no gene match: 7. CDR3 in DNA: TGTGCCACCAGCAGAGATAGACAGGGGGCAGGGGACACCATATATTTT. It translates to CATSRDRQGAGDTIYF.

The chain employs TRBV7-2 and TRBJ1-5; D is uncertain. Germline V gene lookup returns CDR1 SGHTA and CDR2 FQGNSA. The CDR3 has 14 residues. Deletions cut 5 bases from V and 7 bases from J, with 15 bases between. The CDR3 sequence: CASSPGGREQPQHF. The DNA of the CDR3 is TGTGCCAGCAGCCCCGGCGGGCGGGAGCAGCCCCAGCATTTT.

The CDR3: CASSMTSSYEQYF. The CDR3 DNA reads TGTGCCAGCAGCATGACTAGCTCCTACGAGCAGTACTTC. This chain links TRBV13 with TRBJ2-7, with D maybe TRBD2 (6 bases). The CDR3 loop spans 13 amino acids. Trimming stripped 5 bases from V and 0 bases from J, with 8 bases between. Germline-derived CDR1 and CDR2 are PRHDT and FYEKMQ (reference sequence).